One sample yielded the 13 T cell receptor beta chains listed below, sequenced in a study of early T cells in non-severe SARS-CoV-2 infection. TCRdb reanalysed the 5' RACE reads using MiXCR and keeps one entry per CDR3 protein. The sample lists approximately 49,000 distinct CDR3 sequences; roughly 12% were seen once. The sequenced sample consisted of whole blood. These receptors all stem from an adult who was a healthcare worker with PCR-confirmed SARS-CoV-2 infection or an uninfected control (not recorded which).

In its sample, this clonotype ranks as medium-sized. CDR3 bases: TGTGCCAGCAGCGCAGGGACAGGCTCCTACGAGCAGTACTTC. Amino acids: CASSAGTGSYEQYF. This chain joins TRBV7-9 and TRBJ2-7; 8 bases line up with TRBD1. The length of the CDR3 is 14 residues. The V segment lost 5 bases and the J segment 0 bases; nucleotides outside the gene matches: 3. Germline loops: CDR1 SEHNR, CDR2 FQNEAQ (reference sequence).

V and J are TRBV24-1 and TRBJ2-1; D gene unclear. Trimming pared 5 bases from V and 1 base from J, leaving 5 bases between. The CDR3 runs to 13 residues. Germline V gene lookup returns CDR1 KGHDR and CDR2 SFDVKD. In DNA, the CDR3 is TGTGCCACCAGTGCCACTTCCTACAATGAGCAGTTCTTC. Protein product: CATSATSYNEQFF.

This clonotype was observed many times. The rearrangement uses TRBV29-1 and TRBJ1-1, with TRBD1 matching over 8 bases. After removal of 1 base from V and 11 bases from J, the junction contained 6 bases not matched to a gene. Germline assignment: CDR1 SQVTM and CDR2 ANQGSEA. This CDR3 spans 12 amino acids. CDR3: CSVEVRQGAAFF. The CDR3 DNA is TGCAGCGTTGAAGTAAGGCAGGGGGCGGCTTTCTTT.

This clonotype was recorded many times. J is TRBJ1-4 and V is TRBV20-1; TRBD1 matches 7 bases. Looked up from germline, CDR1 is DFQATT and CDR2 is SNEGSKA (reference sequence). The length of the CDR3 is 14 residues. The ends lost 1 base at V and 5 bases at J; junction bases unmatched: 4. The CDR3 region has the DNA TGCAGTGCTAGAGTGGGACAGCGAAATGAAAAACTGTTTTTT. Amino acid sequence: CSARVGQRNEKLFF.

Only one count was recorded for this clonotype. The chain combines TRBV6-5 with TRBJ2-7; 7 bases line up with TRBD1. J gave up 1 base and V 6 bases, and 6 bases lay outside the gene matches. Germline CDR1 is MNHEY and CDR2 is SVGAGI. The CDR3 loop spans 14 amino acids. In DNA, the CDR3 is TGTGCCAGCAGCCCAACAGGGGCATCCTACGAGCAGTACTTC. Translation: CASSPTGASYEQYF.

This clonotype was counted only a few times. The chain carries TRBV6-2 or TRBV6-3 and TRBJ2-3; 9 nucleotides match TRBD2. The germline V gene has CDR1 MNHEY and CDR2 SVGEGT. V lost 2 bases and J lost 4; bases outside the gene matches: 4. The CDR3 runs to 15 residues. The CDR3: CASSYRRTSADTQYF. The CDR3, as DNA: TGTGCCAGCAGTTACCGTCGGACTAGCGCAGATACGCAGTATTTT.

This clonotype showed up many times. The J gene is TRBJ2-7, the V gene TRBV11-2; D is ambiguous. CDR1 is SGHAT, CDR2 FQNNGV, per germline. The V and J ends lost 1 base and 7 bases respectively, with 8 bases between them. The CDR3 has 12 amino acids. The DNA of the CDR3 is TGTGCCAGCAGCTTAGGGTTTAGAGAGCAGTACTTC. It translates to CASSLGFREQYF.

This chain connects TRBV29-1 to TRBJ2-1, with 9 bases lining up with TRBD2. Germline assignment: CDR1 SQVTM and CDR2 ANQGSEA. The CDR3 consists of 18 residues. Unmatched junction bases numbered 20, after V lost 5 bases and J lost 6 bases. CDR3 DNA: TGCAGCGTTAAACTACGGACTAGCGCCCGCCGGGGGGGCAATGAGCAGTTCTTC. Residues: CSVKLRTSARRGGNEQFF.

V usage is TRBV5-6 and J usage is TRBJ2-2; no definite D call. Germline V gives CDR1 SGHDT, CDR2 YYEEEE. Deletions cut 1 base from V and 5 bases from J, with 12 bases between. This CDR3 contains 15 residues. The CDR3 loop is CASSLFGDVTGELFF. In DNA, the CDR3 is TGTGCCAGCAGCTTGTTCGGAGACGTTACCGGGGAGCTGTTTTTT.

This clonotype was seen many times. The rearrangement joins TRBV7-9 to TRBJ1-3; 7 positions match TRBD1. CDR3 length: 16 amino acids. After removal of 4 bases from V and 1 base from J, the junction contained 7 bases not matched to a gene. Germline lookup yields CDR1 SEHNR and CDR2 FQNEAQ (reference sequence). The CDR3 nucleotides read TGTGCCAGCAGCTCTCGATTGACAGGGTCTGGAAACACCATATATTTT. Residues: CASSSRLTGSGNTIYF.

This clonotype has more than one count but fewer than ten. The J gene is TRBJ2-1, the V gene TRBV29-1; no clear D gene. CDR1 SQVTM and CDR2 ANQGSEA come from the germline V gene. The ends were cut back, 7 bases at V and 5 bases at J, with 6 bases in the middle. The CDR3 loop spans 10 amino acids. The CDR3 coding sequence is TGCAGCGCCACTAACAATGAGCAGTTCTTC. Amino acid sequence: CSATNNEQFF.

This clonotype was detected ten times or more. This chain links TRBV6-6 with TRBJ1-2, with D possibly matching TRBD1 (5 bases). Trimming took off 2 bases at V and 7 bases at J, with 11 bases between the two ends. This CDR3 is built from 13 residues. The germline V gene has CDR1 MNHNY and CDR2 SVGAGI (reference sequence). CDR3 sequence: CASSYVGGSGYTF. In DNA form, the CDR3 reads TGTGCCAGCAGTTACGTCGGGGGATCTGGCTACACCTTC.

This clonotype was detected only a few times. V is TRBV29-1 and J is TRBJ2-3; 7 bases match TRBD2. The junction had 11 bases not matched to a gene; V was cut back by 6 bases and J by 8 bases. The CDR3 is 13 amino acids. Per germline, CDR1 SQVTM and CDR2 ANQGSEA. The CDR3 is CSVATSAPATQYF. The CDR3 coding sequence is TGCAGCGTGGCCACTAGCGCCCCGGCTACGCAGTATTTT.